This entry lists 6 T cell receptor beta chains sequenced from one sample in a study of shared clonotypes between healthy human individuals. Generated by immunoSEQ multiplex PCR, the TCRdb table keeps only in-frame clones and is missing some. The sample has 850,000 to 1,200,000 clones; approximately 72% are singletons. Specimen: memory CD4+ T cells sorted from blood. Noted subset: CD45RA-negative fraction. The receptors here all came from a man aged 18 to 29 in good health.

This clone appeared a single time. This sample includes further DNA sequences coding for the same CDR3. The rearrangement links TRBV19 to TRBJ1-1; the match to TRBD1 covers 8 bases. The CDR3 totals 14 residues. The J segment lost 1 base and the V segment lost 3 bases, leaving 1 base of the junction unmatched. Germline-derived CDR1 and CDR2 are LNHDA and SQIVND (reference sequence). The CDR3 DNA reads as TGTGCCAGTAGTATCGGGACAGGGAACACTGAAGCTTTCTTT. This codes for CASSIGTGNTEAFF.

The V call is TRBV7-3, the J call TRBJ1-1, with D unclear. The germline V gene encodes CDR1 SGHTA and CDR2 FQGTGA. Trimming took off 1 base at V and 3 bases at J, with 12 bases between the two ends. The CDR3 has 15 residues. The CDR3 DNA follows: TGTGCCAGCAGCTTAAGGGCAGGACGGGACACTGAAGCTTTCTTT. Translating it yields CASSLRAGRDTEAFF.

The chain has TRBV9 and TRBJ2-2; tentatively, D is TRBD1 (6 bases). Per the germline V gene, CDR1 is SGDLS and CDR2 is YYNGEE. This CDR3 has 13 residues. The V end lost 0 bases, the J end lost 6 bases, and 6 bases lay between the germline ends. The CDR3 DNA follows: TGTGCCAGCAGCGTAGAGGGGGCCGGGGAGCTGTTTTTT. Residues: CASSVEGAGELFF.

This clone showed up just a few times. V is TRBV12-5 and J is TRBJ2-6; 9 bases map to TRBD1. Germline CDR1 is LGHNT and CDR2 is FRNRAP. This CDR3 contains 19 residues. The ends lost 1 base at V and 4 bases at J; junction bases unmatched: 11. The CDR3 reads CASGLASGTGQSGANVLTF. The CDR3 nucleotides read TGTGCTAGTGGTTTGGCCTCCGGGACAGGGCAATCAGGGGCCAACGTCCTGACTTTC.

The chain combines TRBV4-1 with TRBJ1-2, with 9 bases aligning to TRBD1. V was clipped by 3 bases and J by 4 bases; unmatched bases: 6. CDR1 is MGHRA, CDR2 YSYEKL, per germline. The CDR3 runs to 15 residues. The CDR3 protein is CASSQATGGIYGYTF. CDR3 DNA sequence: TGCGCCAGCAGCCAGGCTACAGGGGGCATCTATGGCTACACCTTC.

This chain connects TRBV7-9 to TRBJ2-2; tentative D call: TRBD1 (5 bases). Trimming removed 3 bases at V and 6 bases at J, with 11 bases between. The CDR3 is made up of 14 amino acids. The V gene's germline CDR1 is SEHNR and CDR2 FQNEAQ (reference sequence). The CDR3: CASSFQGGAGELFF. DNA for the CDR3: TGTGCCAGCAGCTTCCAGGGTGGCGCCGGGGAGCTGTTTTTT. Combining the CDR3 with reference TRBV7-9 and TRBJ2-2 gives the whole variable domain DTGVSQNPRHKITKRGQNVTFRCDPISEHNRLYWYRQTLGQGPEFLTYFQNEAQLEKSRLLSDRFSAERPKGSFSTLEIQRTEQGDSAMYLCASSFQGGAGELFFGEGSRLTVL.